This T cell receptor beta chain derives from a study of T cell responses to AZD1222 COVID-19 vaccine. Germline values: CDR1 SGHVS, CDR2 FNYEAQ. V shed 4 bases and J shed 0 bases, with 4 bases lying between them. The CDR3 has 13 amino acids. Only in-frame clones appear in the TCRdb table, and some are missing; sequencing was by immunoSEQ multiplex PCR. This sample has 150,000 or so clones, with 90% to 95% found just once. The rearrangement uses TRBV7-6 and TRBJ1-3; D gene unclear. The material was peripheral blood, obtained 28 days after the second AZD1222 dose. This clonotype was obtained from an adult who received the AZD1222 COVID-19 vaccine. CDR3: CASSSSSGNTIYF. The CDR3 nucleotides are TGTGCCAGCAGCTCGAGCTCTGGAAACACCATATATTTT.